What follows are 19 T cell receptor beta chains derived from one specimen sequenced in a study of technical replicates of blood from a handful of donors. Using immunoSEQ multiplex PCR, the repertoire was profiled, and TCRdb retains in-frame clones only, with some absent. The sample has about 72,000 clones, roughly 89% seen once. The sample consisted of T cells isolated from PBMCs. The receptors here all came from a human donor in good health.

V and J are TRBV4-1 and TRBJ1-1, with D tentatively TRBD1 (5 bases). V gave up 5 bases and J gave up 4 bases, with 14 bases separating them. The CDR3 consists of 14 residues. Germline-derived CDR1 and CDR2 are MGHRA and YSYEKL. CDR3 amino acids: CASSIRSGPTEAFF. CDR3 nucleotides: TGCGCCAGCAGCATTAGGTCAGGGCCCACTGAAGCTTTCTTT.

The CDR3 loop is CASSLGQLYSGNTIYF. The CDR3 nucleotides are TGTGCCAGCAGTTTAGGACAGCTCTACTCTGGAAACACCATATATTTT. The genes are TRBV6-5 and TRBJ1-3; D may be TRBD1 (6 bases). The CDR3 length is 16 residues. V lost 4 bases and J 0 bases, leaving 13 bases between the germline ends. Per germline, CDR1 MNHEY and CDR2 SVGAGI.

This clone was counted a few times. This sequence joins TRBV9 and TRBJ2-7; 7 bases are a match to TRBD2. This CDR3 has 15 residues. J gave up 1 base and V 0 bases, and 4 bases lay outside the gene matches. Germline V CDR1 and CDR2: SGDLS, YYNGEE. CDR3 bases: TGTGCCAGCAGCGTAGACGGGACTATATCCTACGAGCAGTACTTC. It specifies CASSVDGTISYEQYF.

V and J are TRBV4-2 and TRBJ2-1; D is possibly TRBD2 (6 bases). The germline V gene encodes CDR1 LGHNA and CDR2 YNFKEQ. V was pared by 1 base and J by 0 bases, with 13 bases between. CDR3 size: 17 residues. The CDR3 nucleotides read TGTGCCAGCAGCCAAGGGATTAGCGGAGACTCCTACAATGAGCAGTTCTTC. Translation gives CASSQGISGDSYNEQFF.

This clone was found once. The chain couples TRBV19 to TRBJ1-2; no definite D call. V lost 8 bases and J lost 3, with 10 bases in between. CDR3 length equals 12 residues. Germline CDR1 is LNHDA and CDR2 is SQIVND (reference sequence). The CDR3 is CASYRFYYGYTF. The CDR3, as DNA: TGTGCCAGTTATCGGTTTTACTATGGCTACACCTTC.

The chain combines TRBV6-1 with TRBJ2-7; a weak D match, TRBD2 (7 bases). The V gene's germline CDR1 is MNHNS and CDR2 SASEGT. This CDR3 region has 15 residues. Trimming removed 5 bases at V and 6 bases at J, with 20 bases between. This CDR3 reads CASSQLTGPGGEQYF. The DNA for the CDR3 is TGTGCCAGCAGTCAGTTGACAGGTCCGGGGGGCGAGCAGTACTTC.

V usage is TRBV28 and J usage is TRBJ1-1, with 12 nucleotides matching TRBD1. The CDR3 has 15 amino acids. The J segment lost 6 bases and the V segment lost 6 bases, leaving 8 bases of the junction unmatched. The germline V gene has CDR1 MDHEN and CDR2 SYDVKM. The CDR3 is CASSLPGQGAAEAFF. DNA of the CDR3: TGTGCCAGCAGCTTACCGGGACAGGGGGCGGCTGAAGCTTTCTTT.

This rearrangement joins TRBV29-1 to TRBJ2-1, with no clear D. Germline CDR1 is SQVTM and CDR2 is ANQGSEA. Trimming shortened V by 5 bases and J by 6 bases, and 14 bases separated the two germline ends. The CDR3 spans 13 residues. The CDR3 loop reads CSVSLTQFNEQFF. The CDR3 DNA reads as TGCAGCGTTTCACTAACCCAGTTCAATGAGCAGTTCTTC.

The chain joins TRBV7-9 to TRBJ1-1; tentatively, D is TRBD1 (6 bases). V lost 2 bases and J lost 1, with 11 bases in between. There are 15 residues in the CDR3. Per the germline V gene, CDR1 is SEHNR and CDR2 is FQNEAQ (reference sequence). CDR3 region: CASSLRTAPNTEAFF. For the CDR3, the DNA is TGTGCCAGCAGCTTACGGACAGCGCCGAACACTGAAGCTTTCTTT.

The chain employs TRBV5-1 and TRBJ1-1, with 8 bases aligning to TRBD1. CDR1 SGHRS and CDR2 YFSETQ come from the germline V gene. The CDR3 has 14 amino acids. The V segment lost 6 bases and the J segment 0 bases; nucleotides outside the gene matches: 4. CDR3 nucleotide sequence: TGCGCCAGCACTCAACAGGGGGTGAACACTGAAGCTTTCTTT. Amino acid sequence: CASTQQGVNTEAFF.

This clone has just one count. V is TRBV4-1 and J is TRBJ2-2; D perhaps matches TRBD2 (6 bases). V lost 0 bases and J 2 bases, leaving 13 bases between the germline ends. The CDR3 totals 17 residues. CDR1 is MGHRA, CDR2 YSYEKL, per germline. The CDR3 nucleotides read TGCGCCAGCAGCCAAGATCCGGCTAGCGCTAACACCGGGGAGCTGTTTTTT. Protein sequence: CASSQDPASANTGELFF.

The V and J genes are TRBV11-3 and TRBJ2-1; D might be TRBD2 (6 bases). The V gene's germline CDR1 is SGHNT and CDR2 YENEEA. The V end was cut by 0 bases, the J end by 14 bases, with 11 bases between. The CDR3 covers 12 residues. This chain's CDR3 is CASSLDRLGEFF. The CDR3 nucleotides read TGTGCCAGCAGCTTAGATAGACTAGGGGAGTTCTTC.

V gene TRBV6-5 combines with J gene TRBJ1-1, with TRBD1 as a possible D gene (5 bases). Germline CDR1 reads MNHEY; CDR2 reads SVGAGI. The CDR3 covers 14 residues. Trimming cost V 2 bases and J 0 bases, with 7 bases left between them. DNA for the CDR3: TGTGCCAGCAGTTACGGGGGGGTGAACACTGAAGCTTTCTTT. This gives the protein CASSYGGVNTEAFF.

This chain connects TRBV7-3 to TRBJ2-7, with TRBD2 as a possible D gene (6 bases). With 4 bases removed from V and 7 bases from J, the gap between germline ends came to 14 bases. Germline CDR1 reads SGHTA; CDR2 reads FQGTGA. This CDR3 is 13 amino acids long. CDR3 residues: CASSYETRREQYF. The CDR3 nucleotides are TGTGCCAGCAGCTACGAGACTAGACGTGAGCAGTACTTC.

V gene TRBV5-4 combines with J gene TRBJ1-2; D perhaps matches TRBD1 (5 bases). The germline CDR1 and CDR2 sequences are SGHNT and YYREEE (reference sequence). There are 12 residues in the CDR3. Trimming took off 1 base at V and 10 bases at J, with 11 bases between the two ends. As DNA, the CDR3 is TGTGCCAGCAGCTTGACCGGGGACTCCTACACCTTC. Translated: CASSLTGDSYTF. The whole variable domain, filled in from reference TRBV5-4 and TRBJ1-2, reads ETGVTQSPTHLIKTRGQQVTLRCSSQSGHNTVSWYQQALGQGPQFIFQYYREEENGRGNFPPRFSGLQFPNYSSELNVNALELDDSALYLCASSLTGDSYTFGSGTRLTVV.

This chain joins TRBV30 and TRBJ2-7; TRBD2 matches 8 bases. J gave up 12 bases and V 0 bases, and 10 bases lay outside the gene matches. The CDR3 contains 13 residues. The V gene's germline CDR1 is GTSNPN and CDR2 SVGIG (reference sequence). The CDR3 bases are TGTGCCTGGAGTGTAACTAGCGGCAGCCAGAGGTACTTC. Its protein product is CAWSVTSGSQRYF.

The chain employs TRBV21-1 and TRBJ2-1; the D call TRBD2 from the table was never checked on the DNA. TRBV21-1 is assigned pseudogene status. This CDR3 spans 16 amino acids. The CDR3 spells CASSKAGRERKDEQFF. The CDR3 bases are TGTGCCAGCAGCAAAGCCGGACGGGAGAGAAAAGATGAGCAGTTCTTC.

The genes are TRBV6-4 and TRBJ2-1; D not resolved. CDR3 length equals 15 residues. Trimming cost V 0 bases and J 3 bases, with 9 bases left between them. Germline V gene data show CDR1 as MRHNA and CDR2 as SNTAGT. The CDR3 here is CASSDSETGYNEQFF. The CDR3 region has the DNA TGTGCCAGCAGTGACTCGGAGACTGGCTACAATGAGCAGTTCTTC.

The chain uses TRBV4-1 and TRBJ2-7, with TRBD2 matching over 13 bases. Germline V gene lookup returns CDR1 MGHRA and CDR2 YSYEKL. V lost 4 bases to trimming and J lost 1 base; unmatched junction nucleotides: 7. This CDR3 contains 17 residues. In DNA, the CDR3 is TGCGCCAGCAGCCCTAGACTAGCGGGAGGTCGATCCTACGAGCAGTACTTC. Its translation is CASSPRLAGGRSYEQYF.